The 26 T cell receptor beta chains below all came from one sample that was sequenced in a study of blood T cell repertoires in COVID-19. Clones were read by immunoSEQ multiplex PCR, and TCRdb kept only the in-frame ones, dropping some. The sample consists of 650,000 to 800,000 clones, 85% to 90% of them appearing once. Specimen: peripheral blood. These receptors came from a young woman with acute or convalescent COVID-19.

The chain joins TRBV20-1 to TRBJ1-5; no clear D gene. V lost 3 bases, J lost 4 bases, and 19 bases lay in between. CDR1 and CDR2 from the germline V gene are DFQATT and SNEGSKA (reference sequence). The CDR3 has 16 residues. The DNA for the CDR3 is TGCAGTGCTAGTAATGGCCAGCTCGGGGATAATCAGCCCCAGCATTTT. It is translated as CSASNGQLGDNQPQHF.

This chain joins TRBV7-3 and TRBJ2-7; 9 bases match TRBD2. Germline loops: CDR1 SGHTA, CDR2 FQGTGA. The CDR3 loop spans 15 amino acids. V dropped 1 base and J dropped 2; count of bases not matched to a gene: 3. As DNA, the CDR3 is TGTGCCAGCAGCTTAAAAGGCGGGGGGGCCTACGAGCAGTACTTC. This sequence encodes CASSLKGGGAYEQYF.

This clone was detected only a few times. This chain links TRBV6-1 with TRBJ1-2, with D maybe TRBD1 (5 bases). Trimming took off 1 base at V and 4 bases at J, with 7 bases between the two ends. The V gene's germline CDR1 is MNHNS and CDR2 SASEGT. CDR3 length: 13 amino acids. The CDR3 DNA reads TGTGCCAGCAGTGAAGTAGGGGCCTATGGCTACACCTTC. It translates to CASSEVGAYGYTF.

The gene calls are TRBV29-1 and TRBJ1-2; TRBD1 agrees at 7 bases. CDR1 and CDR2 from the germline V gene are SQVTM and ANQGSEA. Trimming took 5 bases from V and 8 from J; bases not matched to a gene: 8. The CDR3 runs to 12 residues. In nucleotides, the CDR3 is TGCAGCGTTCCTCGGGACAGAGGAGGCTACACCTTC. Its protein is CSVPRDRGGYTF.

V gene TRBV5-4 combines with J gene TRBJ2-5, with unresolved D. The CDR3 runs to 13 residues. The germline CDR1 and CDR2 sequences are SGHNT and YYREEE (reference sequence). The V end lost 1 base, the J end lost 1 base, and 5 bases lay between the germline ends. CDR3 nucleotide sequence: TGTGCCAGCAGCTTGCCAGGCCAAGAGACCCAGTACTTC. Translated: CASSLPGQETQYF.

The chain recombines TRBV11-1 with TRBJ1-1, with D tentatively TRBD1 (6 bases). CDR3 length equals 15 residues. Between the trimmed V and J ends, which lost 4 bases and 1 base, there was a span of 13 bases. CDR1 and CDR2 from the germline V gene are SGHAT and FQDESV (reference sequence). CDR3: CASSYAGGQNTEAFF. The CDR3 DNA reads TGTGCCAGCAGCTACGCGGGGGGGCAGAACACTGAAGCTTTCTTT. The variable domain in full, completed from reference TRBV11-1 and TRBJ1-1, reads EAEVAQSPRYKITEKSQAVAFWCDPISGHATLYWYRQILGQGPELLVQFQDESVVDDSQLPKDRFSAERLKGVDSTLKIQPAELGDSAMYLCASSYAGGQNTEAFFGQGTRLTVV.

The chain joins TRBV4-1 to TRBJ1-2; D is unclear. Germline V CDR1 and CDR2: MGHRA, YSYEKL. CDR3 length: 14 amino acids. V lost 1 base to trimming and J lost 5 bases, with 11 bases between them. The CDR3 sequence is CASSQVDVDYGYTF. CDR3 DNA: TGCGCCAGCAGCCAAGTAGATGTCGATTATGGCTACACCTTC.

The chain links TRBV11-2 to TRBJ1-6; 9 nucleotides match TRBD1. The germline V gene encodes CDR1 SGHAT and CDR2 FQNNGV. This CDR3 spans 16 amino acids. With V trimmed by 5 bases and J by 10 bases, 12 bases remained unmatched. CDR3 coding DNA: TGTGCCAGCAGCCTAACCGGGACAGGGTTCGGCTCACCCCTCCACTTT. It yields the protein CASSLTGTGFGSPLHF. Using reference TRBV11-2 and TRBJ1-6 for the parts outside the CDR3, the full variable domain is EAGVAQSPRYKIIEKRQSVAFWCNPISGHATLYWYQQILGQGPKLLIQFQNNGVVDDSQLPKDRFSAERLKGVDSTLKIQPAKLEDSAVYLCASSLTGTGFGSPLHFGNGTRLTVT.

The J gene is TRBJ1-1, the V gene TRBV30; D remains unclear. The CDR3 has 12 amino acids. Trimming removed 5 bases from V and 0 bases from J, with 7 bases in between. In germline, CDR1 is GTSNPN, CDR2 SVGIG (reference sequence). CDR3 in DNA: TGTGCCTGGTTAGATATGAACACTGAAGCTTTCTTT. Translated, it gives CAWLDMNTEAFF.

V gene TRBV6-5 combines with J gene TRBJ1-1; D unclear. Trimming pared 8 bases from V and 4 bases from J, leaving 17 bases between. The CDR3 totals 14 residues. Per the germline V gene, CDR1 is MNHEY and CDR2 is SVGAGI. The CDR3 sequence is CASERRLGSTEAFF. The CDR3 DNA reads as TGTGCCAGCGAACGCAGACTGGGGAGCACTGAAGCTTTCTTT.

This clone occurred once. The V call is TRBV6-5, the J call TRBJ1-1; D possibly corresponds to TRBD1 (6 bases). The V and J ends lost 7 bases and 6 bases respectively, with 18 bases between them. The germline gives CDR1 MNHEY, CDR2 SVGAGI. The CDR3 sequence is 14 residues long. CDR3 sequence (DNA): TGTGCCAGCATATTAGGACAGCCTAAGGCTGAAGCTTTCTTT. It yields the protein CASILGQPKAEAFF.

This clone was detected a few times. V and J are TRBV9 and TRBJ1-1, with 10 nucleotides matching TRBD1. V gave up 3 bases and J gave up 6 bases; unmatched junction bases: 8. The germline CDR1 and CDR2 sequences are SGDLS and YYNGEE. The CDR3 covers 15 residues. Here the CDR3 DNA reads TGTGCCAGCAGCGCTTCCCGGGACAGGGGCGCTGAAGCTTTCTTT. Translating gives CASSASRDRGAEAFF.

This clone was observed a handful of times. The V gene is TRBV9, the J gene TRBJ1-5; no firm D call. V dropped 2 bases and J dropped 5 bases, with 8 bases sitting between them. CDR3 length: 13 residues. Germline lookup yields CDR1 SGDLS and CDR2 YYNGEE. CDR3 amino acids: CASSVLPDQPQHF. The CDR3 DNA reads as TGTGCCAGCAGCGTTCTCCCCGATCAGCCCCAGCATTTT.

The chain uses TRBV5-1 and TRBJ1-4, with D perhaps matching TRBD1 (6 bases). Germline CDR1 SGHRS, CDR2 YFSETQ. The CDR3 consists of 15 residues. V lost 2 bases and J lost 4, with 12 bases in between. The CDR3 here is CASSLAGVNNEKLFF. DNA for the CDR3: TGCGCCAGCAGCTTAGCAGGGGTAAATAATGAAAAACTGTTTTTT.

The V call is TRBV3-1 (or the pseudogene TRBV3-2), the J call TRBJ2-2, with a possible D match to TRBD1 (5 bases). This CDR3 is built from 17 residues. The germline V gene encodes CDR1 LGHDT and CDR2 YNNKEL (reference sequence). V shed 2 bases and J shed 2 bases, with 15 bases lying between them. The CDR3 loop reads CASSQRRTGTNTGELFF. CDR3 in DNA: TGTGCCAGCAGCCAAAGACGTACAGGTACAAACACCGGGGAGCTGTTTTTT.

The chain links TRBV19 to TRBJ1-5; D might be TRBD1 (6 bases). CDR3 length: 14 residues. Germline V CDR1 and CDR2: LNHDA, SQIVND (reference sequence). Trimming pared 7 bases from V and 5 bases from J, leaving 15 bases between. CDR3 sequence: CASKLLRTDQPQHF. In DNA, the CDR3 is TGTGCCAGTAAACTCCTGAGGACAGATCAGCCCCAGCATTTT.

This chain joins TRBV24-1 and TRBJ1-2; D perhaps matches TRBD1 (5 bases). The germline V gene encodes CDR1 KGHDR and CDR2 SFDVKD. The CDR3 contains 12 residues. The V end lost 5 bases, the J end lost 7 bases, and 10 bases lay between the germline ends. As DNA, the CDR3 is TGTGCCACCAGTGGGGCGGGGGTTGGCTACACCTTC. Its translation is CATSGAGVGYTF.

This chain connects TRBV7-9 to TRBJ1-1; D call uncertain. CDR1 SEHNR and CDR2 FQNEAQ come from the germline V gene (reference sequence). This CDR3 contains 15 residues. The germline V and J ends were trimmed by 2 bases and 8 bases, with 18 bases remaining between them. The CDR3 DNA is TGTGCCAGCAGCTTACTTGGTTCGGGGTATAAAGAAGCTTTCTTT. Translated: CASSLLGSGYKEAFF.

The chain combines TRBV15 with TRBJ1-1; the D gene is possibly TRBD1 (5 bases). CDR3 length equals 14 residues. V was shortened by 3 bases and J by 6 bases, with 14 bases between the two germline ends. Germline values: CDR1 LNHNV, CDR2 YYDKDF (reference sequence). The CDR3: CATSSPGGGAEAFF. CDR3 bases: TGTGCCACCAGCAGCCCCGGGGGGGGAGCTGAAGCTTTCTTT.

This clone was observed a single time. V is TRBV30 and J is TRBJ2-7; D is possibly TRBD2 (5 bases). The CDR3 contains 18 residues. CDR1 and CDR2 (germline): GTSNPN, SVGIG (reference sequence). Trimming pared 0 bases from V and 0 bases from J, leaving 21 bases between. In nucleotides, the CDR3 is TGTGCCTGGAGTGTGGTCCAAGTCAGAGGGAGAAGCTCCTACGAGCAGTACTTC. Encoded protein: CAWSVVQVRGRSSYEQYF.

V and J are TRBV19 and TRBJ1-1, with D perhaps TRBD1 (6 bases). CDR3 length: 16 amino acids. CDR1 and CDR2 from the germline V gene are LNHDA and SQIVND (reference sequence). The V end lost 2 bases, the J end lost 7 bases, and 20 bases lay between the germline ends. DNA of the CDR3: TGTGCCAGTAGTATACCGGGACACTCCGTGGCGAATGAAGCTTTCTTT. Translation gives CASSIPGHSVANEAFF.

The V gene is TRBV27, the J gene TRBJ2-2; D is possibly TRBD2 (6 bases). The CDR3 length is 14 residues. CDR1 is MNHEY and CDR2 is SMNVEV in the germline V gene (reference sequence). The V gene lost 6 bases and the J gene lost 3 bases, with 11 bases spanning the gap. Here the CDR3 DNA reads TGTGCCAGCAGGCGGACTACCGACACCGGGGAGCTGTTTTTT. Encoded protein: CASRRTTDTGELFF.

The V call is TRBV5-1, the J call TRBJ2-1, with a tentative D call TRBD2 (6 bases). Germline V gene sequence: CDR1 SGHRS, CDR2 YFSETQ. The CDR3 is 17 amino acids. The ends were cut back, 0 bases at V and 0 bases at J, with 13 bases in the middle. The CDR3 DNA is TGCGCCAGCAGCTTGGCCGGTCGGGGGAGCTCCTACAATGAGCAGTTCTTC. Translating gives CASSLAGRGSSYNEQFF.

The CDR3 sequence is CSVLDRGGTGELFF. In DNA form, the CDR3 reads TGCAGCGTTCTCGACAGGGGGGGGACCGGGGAGCTGTTTTTT. This chain connects TRBV29-1 to TRBJ2-2; 9 bases are a match to TRBD1. Losses at the gene ends were 5 bases for V and 5 bases for J; bases not matched to a gene: 6. CDR1 is SQVTM and CDR2 is ANQGSEA in the germline V gene. This CDR3 has 14 amino acids.

The CDR3 DNA is TGTGCCAGCCGATTTACAGGGGAATGGGATGGCTACACCTTC. It encodes CASRFTGEWDGYTF. The J gene is TRBJ1-2, the V gene TRBV19, with 7 bases that match TRBD1. The CDR3 loop spans 14 amino acids. The ends lost 9 bases at V and 6 bases at J; junction bases unmatched: 13. Germline values: CDR1 LNHDA, CDR2 SQIVND (reference sequence). The variable domain in full, completed from reference TRBV19 and TRBJ1-2, reads DGGITQSPKYLFRKEGQNVTLSCEQNLNHDAMYWYRQDPGQGLRLIYYSQIVNDFQKGDIAEGYSVSREKKESFPLTVTSAQKNPTAFYLCASRFTGEWDGYTFGSGTRLTVV.

The chain carries TRBV6-5 and TRBJ2-5; D might be TRBD1 (6 bases). This CDR3 spans 16 amino acids. Germline V lookup: CDR1 MNHEY, CDR2 SVGAGI. Deletions cut 4 bases from V and 0 bases from J, with 15 bases between. The CDR3 loop is CASSSQGIHYQETQYF. The CDR3 DNA sequence: TGTGCCAGCAGTTCACAGGGAATTCATTACCAAGAGACCCAGTACTTC.